This is a list of T cell receptor beta chains from one sample in a study of T cell repertoires in cytomegalovirus infection. These receptors' antigens are unknown. Via MiXCR, TCRdb re-called the reads, giving one row per CDR3 protein. The sample gives about 89,000 distinct CDR3 sequences, approximately 30% of which show up once; 65% to 75% is in the top ten. Sample: CD8+ T cells from cultured PBMCs, taken from culture after CMV antigen stimulation. The source is a human donor in good health (CMV status not recorded). Some clones in this sample may be carry-over from other donors' samples. Each CDR3 is given with its conserved first and last residue. A D gene is named only where the DNA matches it firmly. Size values are once, few and many counts, or a class for expanded clones, and some rows have none.

TRBD2	TRBV12-3/TRBV12-4	.	TRBJ2-7	TGTGCCAGCACCAGGGGCGGGGGGGCAAATTGGGGGCAGTACTTC	CASTRGGGANWGQYF
.	TRBV24-1	.	TRBJ1-5	TGTGCCACCAGTGAGGCAGGAAAGTATCAGCCCCAGCATTTT	CATSEAGKYQPQHF
TRBD1	TRBV9	.	TRBJ2-7	TGTGCCAGCAGCTTGACGGGACAGGGTTACGAGCAGTACTTC	CASSLTGQGYEQYF
TRBD1	TRBV7-2	many	TRBJ1-6	TGTGCCAGCAGCCGACAGGGAGGCTCCTATAATTCACCCCTCCACTTT	CASSRQGGSYNSPLHF
.	TRBV5-4	.	TRBJ2-5	TGTGCCAGCAGGCCCAGAGGCCAAGAGACCCAGTACTTC	CASRPRGQETQYF
.	TRBV19	few	TRBJ1-1	TGTGCCAGTACCCATACCGGGGCCAACACTGAAGCTTTCTTT	CASTHTGANTEAFF
TRBD2	TRBV28	.	TRBJ2-5	TGTGCCAGCAGTTTGTACGGGGGGGGTCGGGAGACCCAGTACTTC	CASSLYGGGRETQYF
TRBD1	TRBV12-3/TRBV12-4	many	TRBJ1-2	TGTGCCAGCAGTTCAGGACAGGGGAGATACTATGGCTACACCTTC	CASSSGQGRYYGYTF
.	TRBV15	few	TRBJ2-1	TGTGCCACCAGCAGAGAAGGAGGGGGGGGGTTCAATGAGCAGTTCTTC	CATSREGGGGFNEQFF
.	TRBV4-1	few	TRBJ2-1	TGCGCCAGCAGCCACGGAAATGAGCAGTTCTTC	CASSHGNEQFF
TRBD1	TRBV2	few	TRBJ1-2	TGTGCCAGCAGCCGGGACAGGGGGGACTATGGCTACACCTTC	CASSRDRGDYGYTF
TRBD2	TRBV19	.	TRBJ2-1	TGTGCCAGTAGTACAATACTAGCGGGGGCCCTCAATGAGCAGTTCTTC	CASSTILAGALNEQFF
.	TRBV6-5	.	TRBJ1-1	TGTGCCAGCAGTTACCTCGGCAGGGGAGGGAACACTGAAGCTTTCTTT	CASSYLGRGGNTEAFF
.	TRBV20-1	.	TRBJ2-1	TGCAGTGCTAGAGACCCCCGGGACTCCCGATATAATGAGCAGTTCTTC	CSARDPRDSRYNEQFF
.	TRBV7-2	.	TRBJ2-2	TGTGCCAGCAGCTTTCCCCGACAGACCGCGAACACCGGGGAGCTGTTTTTT	CASSFPRQTANTGELFF
.	TRBV5-5	few	TRBJ1-5	TGTGCCAGCAGCTTGCTTTTAGGGAGCAATCAGCCCCAGCATTTT	CASSLLLGSNQPQHF
.	TRBV19	.	TRBJ2-2	TGTGCCAGTAGTATAGATCTGGGAGCGAACGGGGAGCTGTTTTTT	CASSIDLGANGELFF
.	TRBV7-8	.	TRBJ1-1	TGTGCCAGCAGCCCGGGATCAGGGGACACTGAAGCTTTCTTT	CASSPGSGDTEAFF
.	TRBV7-9	.	TRBJ1-3	TGTGCCAGCAGCTTACCCATAACAGGTTCTGGAAACACCATATATTTT	CASSLPITGSGNTIYF
TRBD2	TRBV6-5	few	TRBJ2-7	TGTGCCAGCAGTTACAGGGAGGGGCAGAGGGACGAGCAGTACTTC	CASSYREGQRDEQYF
.	TRBV12-3/TRBV12-4	many	TRBJ1-3	TGTGCCAGCAGTCCATGGACGACTTTCTCTGGAAACACCATATATTTT	CASSPWTTFSGNTIYF
.	TRBV12-3/TRBV12-4	many	TRBJ2-2	TGTGCCAGCAGTTTTAAAGTCCCCGGGGAGCTGTTTTTT	CASSFKVPGELFF
.	TRBV6-1	many	TRBJ1-3	TGTGCCAGCAGTTACGGCGCACTCACTGGAAACACCATATATTTT	CASSYGALTGNTIYF
TRBD1	TRBV6-2/TRBV6-3	.	TRBJ2-1	TGTGCCAGCAGTTCTACCCAGGGGGCTCCGAACAATGAGCAGTTCTTC	CASSSTQGAPNNEQFF
.	TRBV27	many	TRBJ2-2	TGTGCCAGCAGTTTAGACCGCGGGGAGCTGTTTTTT	CASSLDRGELFF
.	TRBV7-8	many	TRBJ2-7	TGTGCCAGCAGCTTAGGTACAGCCTCCTACGAGCAGTACTTC	CASSLGTASYEQYF
.	TRBV7-6	many	TRBJ2-1	TGTGCCAGCAGCTTAGCTGCAGGTAATGAGCAGTTCTTC	CASSLAAGNEQFF
TRBD2	TRBV20-1	.	TRBJ2-5	TGCAGTGCTAGAGTTGACGGGGGGGACCAGTACTTC	CSARVDGGDQYF
TRBD2	TRBV5-4	many	TRBJ2-1	TGTGCCAGCAGCCCCCTAGCGGGGGGTACGAATGAGCAGTTCTTC	CASSPLAGGTNEQFF
.	TRBV10-3	.	TRBJ2-3	TGTGCCATCAGTGAGTCGACTCGCACACATCAGACTAGAACTAGCACAGATACGCAGTATTTT	CAISESTRTHQTRTSTDTQYF
.	TRBV27	few	TRBJ2-6	TGTGCCAGCAGTTTTATTGGGGCCAACGTCCTGACTTTC	CASSFIGANVLTF
.	TRBV27	many	TRBJ1-2	TGTGCCAGCAGTTTATCATCCAGGATTAACTATGGCTACACCTTC	CASSLSSRINYGYTF
TRBD1	TRBV6-6	few	TRBJ1-2	TGTGCCAGCAGTCCGCAGGGGGACTATGGCTACACCTTC	CASSPQGDYGYTF
TRBD1	TRBV29-1	.	TRBJ1-2	TGCAGCGTTCCCGGACAGGGCTATGGCTACACCTTC	CSVPGQGYGYTF
TRBD1	TRBV2	.	TRBJ2-5	TGTGCCAGCAGTGAAGCGCTTAGGGGGCCCCAAGAGACCCAGTACTTC	CASSEALRGPQETQYF
TRBD2	TRBV7-9	.	TRBJ2-3	TGTGCCAGCAGCGTACAAACTAGCGGGGGGCGGATAGATACGCAGTATTTT	CASSVQTSGGRIDTQYF
.	TRBV4-1	.	TRBJ2-1	TGCGCCAGCAGCCTTACCGGGACAGAGCAGTTCTTC	CASSLTGTEQFF
.	TRBV6-8	.	TRBJ2-2	TGTGCCAGCAGTTCCCGGGACAAAAACACCGGGGAGCTGTTTTTT	CASSSRDKNTGELFF
TRBD2	TRBV7-2	.	TRBJ2-3	TGTGCCAGCAGCTTAGCCAGTTGGGCGGGGGGGCCTTCAGATACGCAGTATTTT	CASSLASWAGGPSDTQYF
TRBD1	TRBV5-6	many	TRBJ2-3	TGTGCCAGCACCCTAACCAGGGACAGCTGGACAGATACGCAGTATTTT	CASTLTRDSWTDTQYF